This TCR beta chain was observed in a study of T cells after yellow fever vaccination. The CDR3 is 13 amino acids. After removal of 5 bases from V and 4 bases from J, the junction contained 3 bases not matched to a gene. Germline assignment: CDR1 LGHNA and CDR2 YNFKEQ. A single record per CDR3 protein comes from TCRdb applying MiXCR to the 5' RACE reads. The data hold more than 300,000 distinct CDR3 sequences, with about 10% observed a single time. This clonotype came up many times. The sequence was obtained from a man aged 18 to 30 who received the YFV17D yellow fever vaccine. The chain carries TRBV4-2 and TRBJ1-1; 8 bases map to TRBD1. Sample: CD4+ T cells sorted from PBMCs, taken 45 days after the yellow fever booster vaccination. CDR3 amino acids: CASSTDRVTEAFF. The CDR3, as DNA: TGTGCCAGCAGCACGGACAGGGTCACTGAAGCTTTCTTT.